The source of this T cell receptor beta chain is a study of OX40 agonist ivuxolimab in advanced cancers. Looking at the study overall: Ivuxolimab, which targeted the costimulatory receptor OX40 (CD134), was an agonistic, fully human IgG2 monoclonal antibody. Intravenous ivuxolimab was administered to patients every 2 weeks at six dose levels: 0.01, 0.1, 0.3, 1.5, 3 and 10 mg/kg. Among the roughly 52 dose-escalation patients, approximately 20 had hepatocellular carcinoma, 15 or so melanoma, 9 renal cell carcinoma and 9 head and neck cancer. In the dose-escalation cohort, about four fifths of patients were male, and the mean age was 60 years with a range of 23 to 79. Patients were allowed to have had prior anti-PD-1, anti-PD-L1 or anti-CTLA-4 therapy, and 40% to 45% of the dose-escalation patients had been treated with checkpoint inhibitors. Partial responses occurred in three dose-escalation patients: two with cutaneous melanoma and one with hepatocellular carcinoma. Peripheral TCRbeta sequencing aimed to test whether ivuxolimab altered TCR sequence diversity and caused clonal T-cell expansion. The monotherapy dose-escalation portion (N = 52 patients) of the phase I ivuxolimab trial is reported in the paper. Results and caveats for the whole study, not just this receptor: At doses from 0.1 to 3.0 mg/kg, clonal expansion was seen in both CD4+ and CD8+ blood T cells between baseline and week 6. After ivuxolimab, expanded clones were on average more numerous among CD8+ T cells than among CD4+ T cells. Which antigens the clonally expanded peripheral T cells were specific for was not determined. Partial responders in the 0.1-3.0 mg/kg groups had among the lowest normalized peripheral clonal expansion, especially among CD8+ T cells. Low levels of normalized T-cell clonal expansion were also shown by some nonresponding patients.

From the cysteine up to the phenylalanine, the CDR3 has a length of 14 residues. The CDR3 DNA has 42 bases and is translated from base 1. Trimming removed 3 bases from V and 2 bases from J, leaving 10 bases between the germline ends. CDR1 and CDR2, looked up from the germline V gene (reference sequence), are SEHNR and FQNEAQ. Patients with a history of autoimmune disease or receiving systemic immunosuppression were excluded from the trial. Peripheral blood for TCR sequencing was drawn from every dose cohort at baseline, at cycle 4 day 1 and at cycle 7 day 1. The samples were drawn from a first-in-human, open-label, multicenter phase I dose-escalation trial of ivuxolimab. Adults with locally advanced or metastatic melanoma, renal cell carcinoma, hepatocellular carcinoma or head and neck squamous cell carcinoma were enrolled in the trial. Before TCR sequencing, CD4+ T cells and CD8+ T cells were sorted from peripheral blood as separate populations.

Genomic DNA was extracted from sorted cells for sequencing of the TCRbeta CDR3 region. TCRbeta CDR3 regions were sequenced using the immunoSEQ Assay. TCRdb took this table from immuneACCESS and kept in-frame rearrangements with V and J called. Such tables lack part of the clones; where checked against another copy, unresolved V genes explain under half of the gap, and the rest is unexplained. Within this sample are 70,000 to 95,000 clones, with 94% of them counted one time only. The ten largest clones take up roughly 22% of the sample. As concerns this clone: There is no known antigen for this receptor. One base away there is no much larger clone; base qualities are not given.

The source of this sequence is an adult with an advanced solid tumor such as melanoma, head and neck, liver or kidney cancer. The chain employs TRBV7-9 and TRBJ1-2; the D gene remains uncertain. The sequencing here drew on CD4+ or CD8+ T cells sorted from blood, taken in a trial of the OX40 agonist ivuxolimab. The sequenced DNA is TGTGCCAGCAGCTTGGGTCGGGAAAACTATGGCTACACCTTC. Its translation is CASSLGRENYGYTF.